The clone carrying this TCR beta chain has more than one count but fewer than ten. Its antigen is unknown. The ends were cut back, 11 bases at V and 6 bases at J, with 14 bases in the middle. The CDR3 extends over 11 amino acids. CDR1 is MNHEY and CDR2 is SMNVEV in the germline V gene (reference sequence). The record originates from a study of graft-versus-host responses after intestinal transplantation. Study observations and caveats: An association linked early post-transplant HvG declines with peak circulating GvH clone levels. Some GvH clones were seen earlier in gut or blood, suggesting intestinal origin.

TCRdb keeps only in-frame clones here, not all; method: immunoSEQ multiplex PCR. The table lists 20,000 to 25,000 clones, more than 75% of them singletons. This clonotype originated in a human donor who was the organ donor for an intestinal transplant. Sequencing used unstimulated CD8+ T cells sorted from spleen or lymph node cells, obtained before transplant. The chain recombines TRBV27 with TRBJ2-7, with a possible D match to TRBD2 (5 bases). The DNA for the CDR3 is TGTGCCGTCCTCGGGGTCTCCGAGCAGTACTTC. This translates into CAVLGVSEQYF.